This T cell receptor beta chain originates from a study of Ad26.COV2.S vaccination and SARS-CoV-2 variants. This CDR3 comprises 11 residues. V was trimmed by 7 bases and J by 4 bases, leaving 5 bases between them. The treatment: 15 to 20 received Ad26.COV2.S at low or high dose, single or two shots; 5 received placebo; per-sample allocation not given. The samples date from day 63 after the first vaccine or placebo injection. This table comes from immunoSEQ multiplex PCR, and its TCRdb copy is limited to in-frame clones, with some not included. The profile shows about 450,000 clones, about 91% of them singletons.

The J gene is TRBJ2-1, the V gene TRBV12-3 or TRBV12-4; no reliable D call. The TCR comes from a person aged 18-65 years who received the Ad26.COV2.S COVID-19 vaccine or a placebo. Sample: peripheral blood, taken in a trial of Ad26.COV2.S vaccine versus placebo. CDR3: CASTGYNEQFF. The DNA for the CDR3 is TGTGCCAGCACCGGATACAATGAGCAGTTCTTC.